This T cell receptor beta chain was found in a study of Tregs in tolerant kidney transplant recipients. V lost 0 bases to trimming and J lost 3 bases, with 20 bases between them. CDR1 is SGHRS and CDR2 is YFSETQ in the germline V gene. The CDR3 has 18 residues. General study results and limits: The small number of patients limits these findings pending further validation.

Assay: immunoSEQ multiplex PCR; the TCRdb copy retains only in-frame clones and omits some. The table shows 75,000 to 100,000 clones, with approximately 92% occurring only once. Comment on this clone: No antigen is known for it.

The chain carries TRBV5-1 and TRBJ2-3; a possible D gene is TRBD2 (5 bases). This TCR was recovered from a human donor in good health. The sequencing input was CD8+ T cells from blood. The CDR3 DNA reads TGCGCCAGCAGCTTGGAAGGTTTACCGGGGATGGGTACAGATACGCAGTATTTT. It yields the protein CASSLEGLPGMGTDTQYF.